This is a list of T cell receptor beta chains from one sample in a study of cytomegalovirus exposure and HLA in healthy donors. The data were produced by immunoSEQ multiplex PCR, yet TCRdb's version contains in-frame clones alone and is incomplete. The table records about 190,000 clones, around 79% of them present only once. Input material: PBMCs. Every receptor here comes from a woman between 50 and 59 years old in good health and CMV-seronegative. Both conserved end residues are part of each CDR3. The D gene is left open where the match is weak. Clone sizes are given selectively: once, few, many, or a class where the clone is expanded.

-	-	TRBV6-1	TRBJ2-5	TGTGCCAGCAGTGAATCGGGAGAGACCCAGTACTTC	CASSESGETQYF
-	-	TRBV7-9	TRBJ1-1	TGTGCCAGCAGCGCCAGACAGACAGTAACTGAAGCTTTCTTT	CASSARQTVTEAFF
-	TRBD2	TRBV5-1	TRBJ2-7	TGCGCCAGCAGCCCCCTAGCGGGGCCTAGCTCCTACGAGCAGTACTTC	CASSPLAGPSSYEQYF
-	TRBD2	TRBV4-3	TRBJ2-7	TGCGCCAGCAGCCAAGATTTGGGGAGGGCCGGAGAGCAGTACTTC	CASSQDLGRAGEQYF
-	TRBD1	TRBV6-5	TRBJ1-5	TGTGCCAGCAGTTACTCAGGGGGACAGGGCAATCAGCCCCAGCATTTT	CASSYSGGQGNQPQHF
-	TRBD2	TRBV2	TRBJ2-7	TGTGCCAGCAGAACCGCTAGCGGGGGAGCCTTTGAGCAGTACTTC	CASRTASGGAFEQYF
-	-	TRBV5-4	TRBJ2-5	TGTGCCAGCAGCTCCCGCGTGGGGGGGCGCATCCAAGAGACCCAGTACTTC	CASSSRVGGRIQETQYF
-	-	TRBV7-3	TRBJ1-2	TGTGCCAGCAGCCCCGACAGCTCTAACTATGGCTACACCTTC	CASSPDSSNYGYTF
-	TRBD2	TRBV27	TRBJ2-7	TGTGCCAGCAGTTCCTTAACTAGCGAGTCCTACGAGCAGTACTTC	CASSSLTSESYEQYF
few	-	TRBV6-1	TRBJ1-1	TGTGCCAGCGGCCTTCCAGGGCGGGGAGCTTTCTTT	CASGLPGRGAFF
-	TRBD1	TRBV5-1	TRBJ2-7	TGCGCCAGCAGCCGGACAGGCGTACCTCTACGTAGCGAGCAGTACTTC	CASSRTGVPLRSEQYF
many	-	TRBV13	TRBJ1-2	TGTGCCAGCAGCTTAGGCACAGGGCACGACTATGGCTACACCTTC	CASSLGTGHDYGYTF
few	-	TRBV29-1	TRBJ1-1	TGCAGCGTTCGCCCGTGGGGGGGGCAAGACACTGAAGCTTTCTTT	CSVRPWGGQDTEAFF
few	-	TRBV28	TRBJ1-2	TGTGCCACCAGGGGCACCCCTGGCTACACCTTC	CATRGTPGYTF
-	-	TRBV9	TRBJ2-1	TGTGCCAGCAGCCCTAGGGGCCGGGAGAGTTTAGATGAGCAGTTCTTC	CASSPRGRESLDEQFF
-	TRBD2	TRBV13	TRBJ2-3	TGTGCCAGCAGCCCGGGGACTAGCGGGGGGGCAGATACGCAGTATTTT	CASSPGTSGGADTQYF
-	-	TRBV5-1	TRBJ1-2	TGCGCCAGCAGCTTGGCCAGGATGAATGGCTACACCTTC	CASSLARMNGYTF
-	TRBD1	TRBV29-1	TRBJ2-5	TGCAGCGCCGGGACAGGGGGCTATTTGGGGGAGCAGTACTTC	CSAGTGGYLGEQYF
-	-	TRBV6-1	TRBJ1-1	TGTGCCAGCAGCGGACAACAGAACACTGAAGCTTTCTTT	CASSGQQNTEAFF
-	TRBD1	TRBV19	TRBJ1-2	TGTGCCAGTAGTATACAGGGGGCCCCGGCCTATGGCTACACCTTC	CASSIQGAPAYGYTF
-	-	TRBV5-1	TRBJ2-7	TGCGCCAGCAGCTTGCTACCCGCCGGCGAGCAGTACTTC	CASSLLPAGEQYF
-	TRBD1	TRBV27	TRBJ1-1	TGTGCCAGCAGTTTGCGGCCAGGGGGCACTGAAGCTTTCTTT	CASSLRPGGTEAFF
-	-	TRBV6-5	TRBJ2-7	TGTGCCAGCACTTCTCTGGGACAACAGTACTTC	CASTSLGQQYF
few	TRBD1	TRBV6-1	TRBJ1-2	TGTGCCAGCAGTGTTCTGACAGGGGAGGGTGGCTACACCTTC	CASSVLTGEGGYTF
-	-	TRBV2	TRBJ2-5	TGTGCCAGCCAACGAGGTGGGGAGACCCAGTACTTC	CASQRGGETQYF